A selection of T cell receptor beta chains follows, all from one sample in a study of human T cells and chemical hapten exposure. MiXCR was run by TCRdb on the RACE reads, yielding one entry per CDR3 protein. Altogether roughly 250,000 distinct CDR3 sequences are present, 8.6% being singletons, with the ten largest covering less than 3%. Source: whole blood, taken in connection with sensitization to the hapten diphenylcyclopropenone (DPC). The origin of the receptors is a woman aged 40 to 55 with alopecia areata. Some clones in this sample may be carry-over from other donors' samples. CDR3s include the opening cysteine and the closing phenylalanine or tryptophan. A D gene is named only where the DNA matches it firmly. Where a row states a size, it is once, few, many or the class of an expanded clone; other rows omit it.

j_call: TRBJ1-5; clone_size: few; v_call: TRBV7-9; d_call: TRBD1; cdr3_aa: CASSTGQGIQPQHF; cdr3_nt: TGTGCCAGCAGCACGGGACAGGGGATTCAGCCCCAGCATTTT
j_call: TRBJ2-3; clone_size: -; v_call: TRBV5-6; d_call: TRBD2; cdr3_aa: CASSRAGLAGGGTQYF; cdr3_nt: TGTGCCAGCAGCCGCGCGGGACTAGCGGGAGGGGGTACGCAGTATTTT
j_call: TRBJ2-7; clone_size: -; v_call: TRBV14; d_call: -; cdr3_aa: CASSPHPGSLPYF; cdr3_nt: TGTGCCAGCAGCCCTCACCCGGGATCCCTTCCGTACTTC
j_call: TRBJ2-1; clone_size: -; v_call: TRBV7-9; d_call: -; cdr3_aa: CASTWQSSYNEQFF; cdr3_nt: TGTGCCTCCACGTGGCAGTCTTCCTACAATGAGCAGTTCTTC
j_call: TRBJ1-4; clone_size: -; v_call: TRBV7-2; d_call: TRBD1; cdr3_aa: CASSLETGKLFF; cdr3_nt: TGTGCCAGCAGCTTAGAGACAGGGAAACTGTTTTTT
j_call: TRBJ2-2; clone_size: few; v_call: TRBV20-1; d_call: TRBD2; cdr3_aa: CSAKTSGSGGELFF; cdr3_nt: TGCAGTGCAAAGACCAGCGGGAGTGGCGGGGAGCTGTTTTTT
j_call: TRBJ2-1; clone_size: -; v_call: TRBV7-9; d_call: -; cdr3_aa: CASSPGPLGYNEQFF; cdr3_nt: TGTGCCAGCAGCCCTGGGCCGTTAGGGTACAATGAGCAGTTCTTC
j_call: TRBJ2-1; clone_size: few; v_call: TRBV13; d_call: TRBD2; cdr3_aa: CASSLAGGRGHNEQFF; cdr3_nt: TGTGCCAGCAGCTTGGCGGGAGGGCGCGGGCACAATGAGCAGTTCTTC
j_call: TRBJ2-3; clone_size: few; v_call: TRBV7-2; d_call: -; cdr3_aa: CASSTTGGMIADTQYF; cdr3_nt: TGTGCCAGCAGCACGACGGGGGGCATGATCGCAGATACGCAGTATTTT
j_call: TRBJ2-3; clone_size: few; v_call: TRBV9; d_call: -; cdr3_aa: CASSVAAARLGDTQYF; cdr3_nt: TGTGCCAGCAGCGTAGCAGCGGCTAGACTTGGAGATACGCAGTATTTT
j_call: TRBJ2-3; clone_size: -; v_call: TRBV20-1; d_call: TRBD1; cdr3_aa: CSAPRQGAPDTQYF; cdr3_nt: TGCAGTGCCCCACGACAGGGGGCCCCCGATACGCAGTATTTT
j_call: TRBJ2-3; clone_size: -; v_call: TRBV9; d_call: TRBD2; cdr3_aa: CASSVDGLARNTDTQYF; cdr3_nt: TGTGCCAGCAGCGTAGACGGACTAGCGCGAAACACAGATACGCAGTATTTT
j_call: TRBJ2-3; clone_size: many; v_call: TRBV9; d_call: TRBD2; cdr3_aa: CASSIGLAGGFTDTQYF; cdr3_nt: TGTGCCAGCAGCATCGGACTAGCGGGAGGATTCACAGATACGCAGTATTTT
j_call: TRBJ2-1; clone_size: many; v_call: TRBV29-1; d_call: TRBD2; cdr3_aa: CSVTGSGGLGNEQFF; cdr3_nt: TGCAGCGTTACCGGTTCGGGAGGGCTAGGCAATGAGCAGTTCTTC
j_call: TRBJ2-1; clone_size: few; v_call: TRBV14; d_call: -; cdr3_aa: CASSQVVSNEQFF; cdr3_nt: TGTGCCAGCAGCCAAGTAGTCAGCAATGAGCAGTTCTTC
j_call: TRBJ2-7; clone_size: many; v_call: TRBV7-8; d_call: TRBD2; cdr3_aa: CASSQVAGLIYEQYF; cdr3_nt: TGTGCCAGCAGCCAAGTAGCGGGTCTGATCTACGAGCAGTACTTC
j_call: TRBJ1-5; clone_size: many; v_call: TRBV11-2; d_call: -; cdr3_aa: CASSLYGTNQPQHF; cdr3_nt: TGTGCCAGCAGCTTATACGGAACCAATCAGCCCCAGCATTTT
j_call: TRBJ2-1; clone_size: few; v_call: TRBV28; d_call: TRBD1; cdr3_aa: CASSLSGQGLLYNEQFF; cdr3_nt: TGTGCCAGCAGTTTATCCGGACAGGGCCTCCTCTACAATGAGCAGTTCTTC
j_call: TRBJ2-4; clone_size: -; v_call: TRBV29-1; d_call: -; cdr3_aa: CSVRRSGTPKNIQYF; cdr3_nt: TGCAGCGTTCGGCGGTCGGGGACACCCAAAAACATTCAGTACTTC
j_call: TRBJ1-1; clone_size: many; v_call: TRBV12-3/TRBV12-4; d_call: -; cdr3_aa: CASSFGRAAFF; cdr3_nt: TGTGCCAGCAGTTTTGGCAGGGCAGCTTTCTTT
j_call: TRBJ2-3; clone_size: few; v_call: TRBV6-5; d_call: -; cdr3_aa: CASSFGTPFSTDTQYF; cdr3_nt: TGTGCCAGCAGTTTTGGCACGCCGTTCAGCACAGATACGCAGTATTTT
j_call: TRBJ2-4; clone_size: few; v_call: TRBV3-1; d_call: TRBD2; cdr3_aa: CASSPGGSNIQYF; cdr3_nt: TGTGCCAGCAGCCCGGGAGGTAGCAACATTCAGTACTTC
j_call: TRBJ2-7; clone_size: -; v_call: TRBV7-2; d_call: -; cdr3_aa: CASSLESASYSYEQYF; cdr3_nt: TGTGCCAGCAGCTTGGAGTCAGCTAGCTACTCCTACGAGCAGTACTTC
j_call: TRBJ2-6; clone_size: few; v_call: TRBV2; d_call: -; cdr3_aa: CASRKGSGANVLTF; cdr3_nt: TGTGCCAGCAGAAAGGGCTCTGGGGCCAACGTCCTGACTTTC
j_call: TRBJ2-7; clone_size: few; v_call: TRBV28; d_call: -; cdr3_aa: CASSWANEQYF; cdr3_nt: TGTGCCAGTTCATGGGCCAACGAGCAGTACTTC
j_call: TRBJ2-1; clone_size: many; v_call: TRBV7-2; d_call: -; cdr3_aa: CASRSGTGPYNEQFF; cdr3_nt: TGTGCCAGCAGATCCGGGACCGGCCCCTACAATGAGCAGTTCTTC
j_call: TRBJ2-7; clone_size: -; v_call: TRBV7-2; d_call: -; cdr3_aa: CASSSSPATPEQYF; cdr3_nt: TGTGCCAGCAGCTCTTCCCCCGCGACCCCCGAGCAGTACTTC
j_call: TRBJ1-5; clone_size: many; v_call: TRBV19; d_call: TRBD1; cdr3_aa: CASTDRQGIQPQHF; cdr3_nt: TGTGCCAGTACGGATCGACAGGGTATTCAGCCCCAGCATTTT
j_call: TRBJ1-2; clone_size: many; v_call: TRBV27; d_call: TRBD1; cdr3_aa: CASSQGQVNYGYTF; cdr3_nt: TGTGCCAGCAGTCAGGGACAGGTGAACTATGGCTACACCTTC
j_call: TRBJ2-2; clone_size: -; v_call: TRBV2; d_call: TRBD2; cdr3_aa: CASRSGLAANTGELFF; cdr3_nt: TGTGCCAGCAGGAGCGGACTAGCGGCGAACACCGGGGAGCTGTTTTTT
j_call: TRBJ2-3; clone_size: -; v_call: TRBV7-9; d_call: -; cdr3_aa: CASSSDHSTDTQYF; cdr3_nt: TGTGCCAGCAGCTCCGATCATAGCACAGATACGCAGTATTTT
j_call: TRBJ2-2; clone_size: many; v_call: TRBV30; d_call: TRBD2; cdr3_aa: CAWTGLAGHTGELFF; cdr3_nt: TGTGCCTGGACGGGACTAGCTGGACACACCGGGGAGCTGTTTTTT
j_call: TRBJ1-5; clone_size: -; v_call: TRBV4-2; d_call: TRBD1; cdr3_aa: CASSQGQGDQPQHF; cdr3_nt: TGTGCCAGCAGCCAGGGACAGGGCGATCAGCCCCAGCATTTT
j_call: TRBJ2-5; clone_size: -; v_call: TRBV6-5; d_call: -; cdr3_aa: CASSKIYPTGNQETQYF; cdr3_nt: TGTGCCAGCAGTAAGATTTATCCGACCGGCAACCAAGAGACCCAGTACTTC
j_call: TRBJ1-4; clone_size: -; v_call: TRBV13; d_call: TRBD1; cdr3_aa: CASSGSQGGLEKLFF; cdr3_nt: TGTGCCAGCAGCGGATCACAGGGGGGCCTTGAAAAACTGTTTTTT
j_call: TRBJ2-5; clone_size: -; v_call: TRBV28; d_call: TRBD1; cdr3_aa: CGSSGQGARETQYF; cdr3_nt: TGTGGCAGCAGTGGACAGGGGGCTCGTGAGACCCAGTACTTC
j_call: TRBJ1-1; clone_size: few; v_call: TRBV7-9; d_call: TRBD1; cdr3_aa: CASSPQGVVSTEAFF; cdr3_nt: TGTGCCAGCAGCCCCCAGGGGGTGGTGAGCACTGAAGCTTTCTTT